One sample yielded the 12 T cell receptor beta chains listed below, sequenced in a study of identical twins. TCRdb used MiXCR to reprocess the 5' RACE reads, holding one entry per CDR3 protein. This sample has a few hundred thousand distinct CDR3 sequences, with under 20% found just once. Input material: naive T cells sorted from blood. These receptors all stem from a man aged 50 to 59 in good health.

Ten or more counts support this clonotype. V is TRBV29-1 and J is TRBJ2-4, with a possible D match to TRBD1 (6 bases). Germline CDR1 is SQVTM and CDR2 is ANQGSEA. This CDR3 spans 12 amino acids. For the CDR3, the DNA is TGCAGATTTCAGGGGAGCAAAAACATTCAGTACTTC. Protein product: CRFQGSKNIQYF.

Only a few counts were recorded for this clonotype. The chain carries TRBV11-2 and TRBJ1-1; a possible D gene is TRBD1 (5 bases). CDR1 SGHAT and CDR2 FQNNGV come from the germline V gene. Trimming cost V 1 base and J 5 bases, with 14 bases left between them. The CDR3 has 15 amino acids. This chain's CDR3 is CASSLGGAVGTEAFF. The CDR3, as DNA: TGTGCCAGCAGCTTAGGAGGGGCGGTGGGAACTGAAGCTTTCTTT.

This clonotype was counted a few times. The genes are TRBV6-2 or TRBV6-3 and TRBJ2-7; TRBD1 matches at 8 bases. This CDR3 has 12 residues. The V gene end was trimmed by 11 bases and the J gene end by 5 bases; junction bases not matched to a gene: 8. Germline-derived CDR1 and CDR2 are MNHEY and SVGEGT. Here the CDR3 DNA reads TGTGCCTGCAACAGGGGGTCCAACGAGCAGTACTTC. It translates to CACNRGSNEQYF.

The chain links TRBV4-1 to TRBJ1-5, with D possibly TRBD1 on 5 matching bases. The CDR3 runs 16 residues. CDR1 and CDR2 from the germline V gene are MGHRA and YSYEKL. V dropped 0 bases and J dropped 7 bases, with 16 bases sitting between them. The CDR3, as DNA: TGCGCCAGCAGCCAAGAGGGGAGGGCTGGGACCCAGCCCCAGCATTTT. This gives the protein CASSQEGRAGTQPQHF.

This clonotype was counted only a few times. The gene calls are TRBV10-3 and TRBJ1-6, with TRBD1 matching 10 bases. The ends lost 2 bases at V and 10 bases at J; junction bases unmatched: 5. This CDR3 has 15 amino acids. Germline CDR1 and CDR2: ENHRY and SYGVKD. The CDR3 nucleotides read TGTGCCATCAGTGAGAGGGGGACAGGGGCCTCACCCCTCCACTTT. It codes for CAISERGTGASPLHF.

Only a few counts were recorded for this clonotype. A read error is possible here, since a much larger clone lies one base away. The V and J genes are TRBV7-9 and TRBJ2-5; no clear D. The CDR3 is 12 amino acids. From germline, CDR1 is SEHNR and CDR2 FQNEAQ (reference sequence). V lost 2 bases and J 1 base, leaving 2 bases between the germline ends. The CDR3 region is CASSLFQETQYF. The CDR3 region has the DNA TGTGCCAGCAGCTTATTCCAAGAGACCCAGTACTTC.

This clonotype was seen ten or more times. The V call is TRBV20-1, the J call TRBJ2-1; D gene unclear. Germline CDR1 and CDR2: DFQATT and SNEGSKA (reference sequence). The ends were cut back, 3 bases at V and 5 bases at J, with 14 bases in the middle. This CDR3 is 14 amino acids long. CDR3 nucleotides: TGCAGTGCTAGCCGAGCAACGGGTAACAATGAGCAGTTCTTC. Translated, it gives CSASRATGNNEQFF.

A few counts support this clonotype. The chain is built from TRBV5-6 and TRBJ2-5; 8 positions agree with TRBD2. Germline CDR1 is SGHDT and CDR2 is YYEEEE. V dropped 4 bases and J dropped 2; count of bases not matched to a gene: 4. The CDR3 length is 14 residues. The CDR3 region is CASSRGLEQETQYF. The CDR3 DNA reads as TGTGCCAGCAGCAGGGGACTAGAACAAGAGACCCAGTACTTC.

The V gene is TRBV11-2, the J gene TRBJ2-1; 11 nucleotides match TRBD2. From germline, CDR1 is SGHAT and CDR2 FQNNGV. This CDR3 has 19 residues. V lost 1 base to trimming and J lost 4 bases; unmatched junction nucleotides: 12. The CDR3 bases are TGTGCCAGCAGCTTAGGTCGGCTAGCGGGAGGTGGGGGGTACAATGAGCAGTTCTTC. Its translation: CASSLGRLAGGGGYNEQFF. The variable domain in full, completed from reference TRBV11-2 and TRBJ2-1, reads EAGVAQSPRYKIIEKRQSVAFWCNPISGHATLYWYQQILGQGPKLLIQFQNNGVVDDSQLPKDRFSAERLKGVDSTLKIQPAKLEDSAVYLCASSLGRLAGGGGYNEQFFGPGTRLTVL.

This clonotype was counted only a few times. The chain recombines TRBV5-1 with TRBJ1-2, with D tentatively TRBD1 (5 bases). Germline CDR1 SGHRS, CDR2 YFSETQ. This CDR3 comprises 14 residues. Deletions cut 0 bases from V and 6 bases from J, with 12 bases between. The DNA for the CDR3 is TGCGCCAGCAGCTTGGCCCTAGGGGCGCATGGCTACACCTTC. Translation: CASSLALGAHGYTF.

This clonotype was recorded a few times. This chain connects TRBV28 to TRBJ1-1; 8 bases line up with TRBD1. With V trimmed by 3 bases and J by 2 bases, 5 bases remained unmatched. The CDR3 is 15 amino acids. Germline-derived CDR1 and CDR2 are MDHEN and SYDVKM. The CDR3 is CASSFSQGANTEAFF. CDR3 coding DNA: TGTGCCAGCAGTTTCTCTCAGGGGGCCAACACTGAAGCTTTCTTT.

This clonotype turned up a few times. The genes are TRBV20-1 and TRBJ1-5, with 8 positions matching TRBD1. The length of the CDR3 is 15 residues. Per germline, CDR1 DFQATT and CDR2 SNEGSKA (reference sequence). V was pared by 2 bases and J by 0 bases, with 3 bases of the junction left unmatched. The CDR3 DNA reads TGCAGTGCTAGACAGGGGGCACTTAGCAATCAGCCCCAGCATTTT. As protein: CSARQGALSNQPQHF.